This T cell receptor beta chain was documented in a study of shared clonotypes between healthy human individuals. Study results and caveats: The diversity represented, both genetic and in exposure history, was limited by few donors. Clonotype sharing across donors was expected to vary with sequencing depth.

Profiled with immunoSEQ multiplex PCR; TCRdb holds only in-frame clones, not every one. This sample carries about 1 million clones, roughly 80% of them seen once, and the ten largest clones take 1.4%. Comments on this clone: What it binds is not known.

Investigators divided CD4+ cells into CD45RA+ naive and CD45RA-negative memory subsets. Material for sequencing was memory CD4+ T cells sorted from blood. Described subset: CD45RA-negative fraction. The sequence derives from a man between 18 and 29 years old in good health.

CDR3 amino acids: CASRRNQETQYF. In DNA form, the CDR3 reads TGTGCCAGCAGGAGGAACCAAGAGACCCAGTACTTC. The chain uses TRBV2 and TRBJ2-5; D is unclear. The germline CDR1 and CDR2 sequences are SNHLY and FYNNEI. The CDR3 extends over 12 amino acids. The V end was cut by 6 bases, the J end by 0 bases, with 5 bases between.